Many counts were recorded for the clone carrying this T cell receptor beta chain. What it recognizes is unknown. The V and J ends lost 4 bases and 2 bases respectively, with 11 bases between them. The CDR3 has 14 residues. CDR1 is KGHSH and CDR2 is LQKENI in the germline V gene. A single record per CDR3 protein comes from TCRdb applying MiXCR to the 5' RACE reads. The table includes about 260,000 distinct CDR3 sequences, approximately 7% detected once. The sample is drawn from a study of identical twins. General observations from the study: Some out-of-frame alpha sequences were shared by twins, and these showed excess low generation probability. It was cross-sectional statistical analysis, not following the same donors, that the conclusions relied on. Researchers caution that invariant MAIT and iNKT cells could partly confound zero-insertion analyses. Beta out-of-frame sequences showed weaker excess twin sharing.

This sample also belongs to another study, concerning yellow fever vaccine responses in identical twins.

This sequence was found in a woman under 30 in good health. The V and J genes are TRBV18 and TRBJ1-1, with D unclear. The specimen was memory (CD45RO+) T cells sorted from blood. The CDR3 DNA follows: TGTGCCAGCTCACTGGTCGAGCGTAACACTGAAGCTTTCTTT. Protein sequence: CASSLVERNTEAFF.